What follows are 20 T cell receptor beta chains derived from one specimen sequenced in a study of monozygotic twins with inflammatory bowel disease. TCRdb reworked the 5' RACE reads into one entry per CDR3 protein, no DNA. This sample lists about 300,000 distinct CDR3 sequences; its ten largest clones have less than 6.5%. The sequencing input was blood. The receptors come from a human donor with ulcerative colitis or Crohn's disease, or a healthy co-twin of an affected twin (not recorded which).

The rearrangement uses TRBV5-1 and TRBJ1-4. CDR1 is SGHRS and CDR2 is YFSETQ in the germline V gene. The CDR3 runs to 14 residues. CDR3: CASSLGSTNEKLFF.

V is TRBV9 and J is TRBJ2-7; there is no DNA to check the TCRdb D call of TRBD1. CDR1 and CDR2 (germline): SGDLS, YYNGEE. This CDR3 is 13 amino acids long. CDR3 amino acids: CASSRGVGYEQYF. The full variable domain, completed using reference TRBV9 and TRBJ2-7, is DSGVTQTPKHLITATGQRVTLRCSPRSGDLSVYWYQQSLDQGLQFLIQYYNGEERAKGNILERFSAQQFPDLHSELNLSSLELGDSALYFCASSRGVGYEQYFGPGTRLTVT.

This chain joins TRBV6-2 or TRBV6-3 and TRBJ2-1; no DNA is available, so the TRBD2 call from TCRdb remains unchecked. The CDR3 extends over 15 amino acids. The V gene's germline CDR1 is MNHEY and CDR2 SVGEGT. The CDR3 spells CASSLAGAIRNEQFF.

V and J are TRBV20-1 and TRBJ1-2. The CDR3 totals 13 residues. CDR1 is DFQATT, CDR2 SNEGSKA, per germline (reference sequence). The CDR3: CSARSASELGYTF.

The chain carries TRBV29-1 and TRBJ2-7. Germline CDR1 SQVTM, CDR2 ANQGSEA. The length of the CDR3 is 13 residues. CDR3 residues: CSVYGDSAYEQYF.

The chain is built from TRBV7-6 and TRBJ2-7; no DNA is available, so the TRBD2 call from TCRdb remains unchecked. The germline V gene encodes CDR1 SGHVS and CDR2 FNYEAQ. This CDR3 region has 13 residues. CDR3 amino acids: CASSPIVPHEQYF.

The CDR3 protein is CASSYYRGLDEQYF. This rearrangement joins TRBV6-2 or TRBV6-3 to TRBJ2-7; absent DNA, TCRdb's TRBD1 call cannot be checked. Per the germline V gene, CDR1 is MNHEY and CDR2 is SVGEGT. The CDR3 is made up of 14 amino acids.

This sequence joins TRBV27 and TRBJ2-7; the D call of TRBD1 rests on TCRdb alone, since no DNA is present to check it. This CDR3 spans 14 amino acids. Germline V gives CDR1 MNHEY, CDR2 SMNVEV (reference sequence). The CDR3: CASTFNPGSYEQYF.

The J gene is TRBJ2-2, the V gene TRBV12-3 or TRBV12-4; TCRdb's D gene call, TRBD2, goes unchecked for lack of DNA. The CDR3 length is 15 residues. This CDR3 reads CASSGLAGFLGELFF.

This chain connects TRBV24-1 to TRBJ2-2. The CDR3 covers 14 residues. CDR1 and CDR2 (germline): KGHDR, SFDVKD. This CDR3 reads CATSDHSKTGELFF.

The chain is built from TRBV5-1 and TRBJ2-2; TCRdb names TRBD1, which stays unverified in the absence of DNA. The CDR3 covers 18 residues. Germline V gene data show CDR1 as SGHRS and CDR2 as YFSETQ. CDR3 sequence reads: CASSLASGTRSNTGELFF. Full variable domain (outside the CDR3, taken from reference TRBV5-1 and TRBJ2-2): KAGVTQTPRYLIKTRGQQVTLSCSPISGHRSVSWYQQTPGQGLQFLFEYFSETQRNKGNFPGRFSGRQFSNSRSEMNVSTLELGDSALYLCASSLASGTRSNTGELFFGEGSRLTVL.

The chain carries TRBV5-1 and TRBJ1-4; TCRdb returns TRBD1, unconfirmable since there is no DNA. The CDR3 is 15 residues long. Germline V CDR1 and CDR2: SGHRS, YFSETQ. The CDR3 here is CASSLTGTGGEKLFF. The full variable domain, its missing parts supplied by reference TRBV5-1 and TRBJ1-4, is KAGVTQTPRYLIKTRGQQVTLSCSPISGHRSVSWYQQTPGQGLQFLFEYFSETQRNKGNFPGRFSGRQFSNSRSEMNVSTLELGDSALYLCASSLTGTGGEKLFFGSGTQLSVL.

The J gene is TRBJ2-2, the V gene TRBV9. CDR3 length: 15 amino acids. Germline lookup yields CDR1 SGDLS and CDR2 YYNGEE. CDR3 in amino acids: CASSVEGGHTGELFF.

The genes are TRBV20-1 and TRBJ2-2; TCRdb picks TRBD1, but there is no DNA to check that call. CDR3 length equals 13 residues. Per the germline V gene, CDR1 is DFQATT and CDR2 is SNEGSKA (reference sequence). Here the CDR3 reads CSAGRGVTGELFF.

V usage is TRBV24-1 and J usage is TRBJ2-3; the TRBD2 assignment by TCRdb is unverifiable without DNA. Per the germline V gene, CDR1 is KGHDR and CDR2 is SFDVKD. The CDR3 spans 17 residues. The CDR3 is CATSERTSGRATDTQYF.

The chain combines TRBV15 with TRBJ2-6; TCRdb selects TRBD1, and the lack of DNA leaves this call unchecked. This CDR3 is 17 amino acids long. CDR1 and CDR2 from the germline V gene are LNHNV and YYDKDF (reference sequence). This chain's CDR3 is CATSQSRGYSGANVLTF.

The chain's CDR3 is CSTGTSGSPWETQYF. The chain links TRBV29-1 to TRBJ2-5; checking the TCRdb D call of TRBD2 is not possible without DNA. The CDR3 totals 15 residues. Germline V gene data show CDR1 as SQVTM and CDR2 as ANQGSEA.

J is TRBJ2-1 and V is TRBV5-1; as DNA is missing, the TRBD1 call by TCRdb cannot be tested. The CDR3 is 12 residues long. Germline CDR1 is SGHRS and CDR2 is YFSETQ. The CDR3 is CASSFRGHEQFF.

The V gene is TRBV13, the J gene TRBJ2-7. Germline CDR1 PRHDT, CDR2 FYEKMQ (reference sequence). This CDR3 spans 11 amino acids. The CDR3 sequence: CASSLAHEQYF.

This chain uses TRBV7-2 with TRBJ1-1; the D gene TCRdb calls, TRBD1, cannot be checked with no DNA. The CDR3 sequence is 17 residues long. Looked up from germline, CDR1 is SGHTA and CDR2 is FQGNSA. CDR3 amino acids: CASSSKGTGVGDTEAFF. Full variable domain (outside the CDR3, taken from reference TRBV7-2 and TRBJ1-1): GAGVSQSPSNKVTEKGKDVELRCDPISGHTALYWYRQSLGQGLEFLIYFQGNSAPDKSGLPSDRFSAERTGGSVSTLTIQRTQQEDSAVYLCASSSKGTGVGDTEAFFGQGTRLTVV.